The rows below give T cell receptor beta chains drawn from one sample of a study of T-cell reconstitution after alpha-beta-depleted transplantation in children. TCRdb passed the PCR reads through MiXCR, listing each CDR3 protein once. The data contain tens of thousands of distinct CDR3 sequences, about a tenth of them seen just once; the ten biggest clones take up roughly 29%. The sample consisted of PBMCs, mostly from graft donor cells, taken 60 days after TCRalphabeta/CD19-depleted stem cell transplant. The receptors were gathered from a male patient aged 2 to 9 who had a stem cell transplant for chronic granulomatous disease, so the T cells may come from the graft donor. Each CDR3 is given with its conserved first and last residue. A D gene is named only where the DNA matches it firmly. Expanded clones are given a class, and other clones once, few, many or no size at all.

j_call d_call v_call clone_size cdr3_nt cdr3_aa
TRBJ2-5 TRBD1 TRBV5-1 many TGCGCCAGCAGCCCGGGACAGGGTAGAGAGACCCAGTACTTC CASSPGQGRETQYF
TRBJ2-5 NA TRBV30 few TGTGCCTGGAGTAGTACAACACGAAAAGAGACCCAGTACTTC CAWSSTTRKETQYF
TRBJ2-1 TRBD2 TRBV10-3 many TGTGCCATCAGTGGGGAGGGTTACAATGAGCAGTTCTTC CAISGEGYNEQFF
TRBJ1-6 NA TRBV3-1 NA TGTACCTGCACCCAAGGCAGGAATTCACCCCTCCACTTT CTCTQGRNSPLHF
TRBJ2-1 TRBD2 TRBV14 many TGTGCCAGCAGCTTTCGAGGTAGCGGGAGGGCCGTTTCAAATGAGCAGTTCTTC CASSFRGSGRAVSNEQFF
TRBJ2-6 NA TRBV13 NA TGTGCCAGCAGCCAGCAAGGCTCTGGGGCCAACGTCCTGACTTTC CASSQQGSGANVLTF
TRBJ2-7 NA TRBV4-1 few TGCGCCAGCAGCCAATCGGAGGGGGCGTGTAACGAGCAGTACTTC CASSQSEGACNEQYF
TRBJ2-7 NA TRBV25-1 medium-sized TGTGCCAGCAGTTACGAGCAGTACTTC CASSYEQYF
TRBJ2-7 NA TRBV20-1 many TGCAGTGCTAGTCATACTTCTAGCTCCTACGAGCAGTACTTC CSASHTSSSYEQYF
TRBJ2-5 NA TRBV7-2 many TGTGCCAGCAGCCCCGTCCTCGGGACCCAGTACTTC CASSPVLGTQYF
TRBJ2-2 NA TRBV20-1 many TGCAGTGCTAACCGCGGAGGGGGTTTCACCGGGGAGCTGTTTTTT CSANRGGGFTGELFF
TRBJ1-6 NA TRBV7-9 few TGTGCCAGCAGCCGGGGGGGGGTTTGGAATTCACCCCTCCACTTT CASSRGGVWNSPLHF
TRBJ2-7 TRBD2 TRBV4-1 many TGCGCCAGCAGCCAAGATGGGGGGATGGGACTAGCGGGAGGATCCTACGAGCAGTACTTC CASSQDGGMGLAGGSYEQYF
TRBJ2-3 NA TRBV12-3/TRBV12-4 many TGTGCCAGCAGTTTATCCAGCCATATCACAGATACGCAGTATTTT CASSLSSHITDTQYF
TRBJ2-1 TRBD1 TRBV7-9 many TGTGCCAGCTTCTCTCCGGACAGGGTGGTCCCCAATGAGCAGTTCTTC CASFSPDRVVPNEQFF
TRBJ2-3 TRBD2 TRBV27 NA TGTGCCAGCAGTTTAATCGTGGCGGGAGTGAGGGTAGATACGCAGTATTTT CASSLIVAGVRVDTQYF
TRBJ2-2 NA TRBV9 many TGTGCCAGCAGCGGGATAACGGATGTTGGCGGGGAGCTGTTTTTT CASSGITDVGGELFF
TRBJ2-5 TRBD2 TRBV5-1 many TGCGCCAGCACCCCACTAGCGGGAGCGATGGAGACCCAGTACTTC CASTPLAGAMETQYF
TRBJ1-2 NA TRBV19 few TGTGCCAGTAGTATAGGGGGACCGGCGCGCTATGGCTACACCTTC CASSIGGPARYGYTF
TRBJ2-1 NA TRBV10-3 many TGTGCCATCAGTGAGTCGGCCGGCATTGAGCAGTTCTTC CAISESAGIEQFF
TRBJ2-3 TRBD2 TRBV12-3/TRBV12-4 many TGTGCCAGCAGTTTCACCCTAGCGGGAATCACAGATACGCAGTATTTT CASSFTLAGITDTQYF
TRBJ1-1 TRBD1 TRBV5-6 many TGTGCCAGCAGCTTGGGTTGTCGACAGGGAACCACTGAAGCTTTCTTT CASSLGCRQGTTEAFF
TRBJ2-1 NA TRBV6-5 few TGTGCCGTAAGGGGACTCGTAGATGAGCAGTTCTTC CAVRGLVDEQFF
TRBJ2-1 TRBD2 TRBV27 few TGTGCCAGCACCCAGACAGGGCTGACTAGCGGGAGGCGAGATGAGCAGTTCTTC CASTQTGLTSGRRDEQFF
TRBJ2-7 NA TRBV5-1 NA TGCGCCAGCAGAACGGGACCCGTATACGAGCAGTACTTC CASRTGPVYEQYF
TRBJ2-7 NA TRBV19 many TGTGCCAGTAGTATCGGGGGATCCGGGAGCTCCTACGAGCAGTACTTC CASSIGGSGSSYEQYF
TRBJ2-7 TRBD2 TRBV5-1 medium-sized TGCGCCAGCAGCTTGAGTCTCGGGAGGAGCTCCTACGAGCAGTACTTC CASSLSLGRSSYEQYF
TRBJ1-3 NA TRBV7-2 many TGTGCCAGCAGTCTAGACGGGGCCTCTGGAAACACCATATATTTT CASSLDGASGNTIYF
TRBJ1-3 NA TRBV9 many TGTGCCAGCAGCCCAGGACCTTCCGGAAACACCATATATTTT CASSPGPSGNTIYF
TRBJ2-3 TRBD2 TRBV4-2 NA TGTGCCAGCAGCCCAGGACTAGGGGTAGCAGATACGCAGTATTTT CASSPGLGVADTQYF
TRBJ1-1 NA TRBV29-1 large TGCAGCGTTCATGATACGACTCCGAACACTGAAGCTTTCTTT CSVHDTTPNTEAFF
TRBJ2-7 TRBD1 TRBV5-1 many TGCGCCAGCAGCAGGCCGGGACAGGGTGGTTACGAGCAGTACTTC CASSRPGQGGYEQYF
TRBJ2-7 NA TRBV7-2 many TGTGCCAGCAGCTTCTTCGCGGGAAGGTCCTACGAGCAGTACTTC CASSFFAGRSYEQYF
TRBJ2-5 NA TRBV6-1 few TGTGCCAGCAGGGATAGCGGAGAAAAAGAGACCCAGTACTTC CASRDSGEKETQYF
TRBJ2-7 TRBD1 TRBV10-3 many TGTGCCATCAGTCCCTCGGGACAGGTGTACGAGCAGTACTTC CAISPSGQVYEQYF
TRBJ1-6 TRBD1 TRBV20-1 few TGCAGTGCTAGAGATGAGGACAGGCCTGCATTTATGAACTTT CSARDEDRPAFMNF
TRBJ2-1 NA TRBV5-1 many TGCGCCAGCAGCTTGGCCATGCACAATGAGCAGTTCTTC CASSLAMHNEQFF
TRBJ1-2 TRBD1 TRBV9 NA TGTGCCAGCAGCCTCACCCCCGGGACAGAATATGGCTACACCTTC CASSLTPGTEYGYTF
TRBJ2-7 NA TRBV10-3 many TGTGCCATCAGTGAGTCGCTGATAGTGGAGGAGCAGTACTTC CAISESLIVEEQYF
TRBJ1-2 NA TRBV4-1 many TGCGCCAGCAGCCAGCTGGGGTATGGCTACACCTTC CASSQLGYGYTF
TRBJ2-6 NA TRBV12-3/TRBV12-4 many TGTGCCAGCAGTTTATCAGTTGGGACGGACGTCCTGACTTTC CASSLSVGTDVLTF
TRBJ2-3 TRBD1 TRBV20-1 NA TGCAGTGCTAGAGCGATAGGACAGGGTAGCACAGATACGCAGTATTTT CSARAIGQGSTDTQYF
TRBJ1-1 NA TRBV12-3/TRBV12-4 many TGTGCCAGCAGTGTGATGAACACTGAAGCTTTCTTT CASSVMNTEAFF
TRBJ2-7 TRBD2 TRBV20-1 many TGCAGTGCTACCCGCGCTAGCGGATACGAGCAGTACTTC CSATRASGYEQYF
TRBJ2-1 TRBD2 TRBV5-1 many TGCGCCAGTCGAGGACTAGCGAGATACAATGAGCAGTTCTTC CASRGLARYNEQFF
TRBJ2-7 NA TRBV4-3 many TGCGCCAGCAGCCAACAAGCGGACCACTCCTACGAGCAGTACTTC CASSQQADHSYEQYF